The sequence of this T cell receptor (beta chain) was determined in a study of regulatory T cells in long-lasting Graves disease (dated by TCRdb to about 2021). Describing the broader study: Newly diagnosed Graves' disease patients had taken antithyroid drugs for less than 3 months. This study used TCR sequencing and RNA sequencing of peripheral blood to compare persistent Graves' disease patients against newly diagnosed Graves' disease patients. The study was conducted in China and was registered as a clinical trial. A total of roughly 33 samples were covered by TCR sequencing, comprising some 13 persistent and around 20 newly diagnosed Graves' disease patients.

Library generation was performed with multiplex PCR. The sequencer listed for this sample is Illumina HiSeq 4000. iRepertoire HTBI primers and Arm-PCR amplification of CDR3 regions were used to construct TCR beta libraries. PCR products were gel purified before sequencing. The paper's processing steps were these. Across samples, roughly 60 TRBV and roughly 15 TRBJ segments were identified and used for gene usage analysis of CDR3 amino acid clonotypes. Filtered high-quality paired reads were merged into contigs using COPE and FqMerger. BLAST was used to align contigs to IMGT TRBV, TRBD and TRBJ reference genes, and CDR3 was defined according to IMGT. Any clonotype with a frequency above 0.1% was counted as a highly expanded clone. Repertoire diversity was measured by Shannon entropy, and V-J evenness by the Gini coefficient. Public clonotypes were defined as clonotypes shared by more than one individual. TCRdb reran the public reads through fastp at Q25 and MiXCR, keeping productive beta chains. Under each unique CDR3 protein, matching rows form one entry showing the most common genes and DNA. TCRdb's processing, not the authors', yielded these V and J calls. The sample table lists 550,000 to 600,000 distinct CDR3 sequences, 16% of them with a count of one. The ten top clones hold 9.5% to 15% of the sample.

This clonotype was picked up many times. Its target antigen remains unknown. There are no base qualities to consult, and no much larger clone falls within one base. Including cysteine and phenylalanine, the CDR3 has 15 amino acids. Kept here is only the CDR3 DNA, which spans 45 bases and is read in frame from base 1. Based on the germline V gene, the CDR1 and CDR2 sequences are SNHLY and FYNNEI. Trimming takes 6 bases from V and 2 bases from J, and the germline ends sit 15 bases apart. The meaning of the sample's time point label: newly diagnosed GD, antithyroid drugs for less than 3 months. For both TCR sequencing and RNA sequencing, RNA was extracted from PBMCs using TRIzol. Graves' disease was diagnosed according to American Thyroid Association guidelines. Recruitment of patients was carried out at an endocrinology department in Xi'an, China. Each patient gave 7.5 to 10 milliliters of peripheral blood, collected in an EDTA anticoagulant tube. Ficoll Paque Plus density gradient separation was used to isolate PBMCs, and no further T cell sorting was done. An Agilent 2100 Bioanalyzer and agarose gel were used to check RNA quality, while a NanoDrop 2000 measured RNA concentration.

Results the study describes overall, beyond this receptor: The study examined only peripheral blood because the primary lesion, thyroid tissue, could not be accessed. Patients with persistent disease shared more public clonotypes (fewer than 3,000) than newly diagnosed patients did (approximately 1,000). The authors noted that the small sample size was a limitation that may lower accuracy. Persistent disease showed preferential use of TRBV28, TRBJ1-2 and TRBJ2-5, whereas newly diagnosed disease favored TRBV20-1 and TRBJ2-1. Only the TCR beta chain was sequenced and analyzed. Compared with newly diagnosed patients, patients with persistent Graves' disease had lower TCR Shannon entropy and fewer highly expanded clones, which suggests clonal expansion.

The same specimen was also included in a second study, on T cells in Graves' hyperthyroidism and ophthalmopathy. As the second study states: A patient counted as having stable Graves' hyperthyroidism if no progression to ophthalmopathy occurred over 18 months of follow-up. Hyperthyroidism patients were newly diagnosed, with disease duration under 2 months, and aged 18 to 65 years. The study excluded patients with uncontrolled infections, other autoimmune diseases, pregnancy or lactation. Diagnoses were established on the basis of clinical symptoms, serum thyroxine and TRAb, thyroid ultrasound, and orbital computed tomography. A first-round RT-PCR of the TCR CDR3 used the HTBI primer set with the Qiagen OneStep RT-PCR kit. Most expanded thyroid clonotypes (frequency above 0.001) were also found in blood, which suggests that blood repertoires may mirror thyroid immune responses. Ophthalmopathy was separated from stable hyperthyroidism by a 13 V-J signature model, with 85% to 90% sensitivity and approximately 84% specificity obtained in cross-validation and 80%/75% obtained in testing. During validation, the model predicted progression to ophthalmopathy a median of around 6 months ahead of onset, with just under 71% sensitivity and less than 85% specificity. A discovery cohort of 95 to 100 patients, 43 with Graves' ophthalmopathy and about 60 with stable Graves' hyperthyroidism, was used to find distinguishing TCR V-J signatures. Prospective prediction of ophthalmopathy was tested in an independent validation cohort consisting of 18 hyperthyroidism patients and approximately 16 patients who later progressed to ophthalmopathy. The 95 to 100 discovery patients were randomly divided into training and test sets at a 7:3 ratio. In addition, the study compared T-cell repertoires in thyroid tissue and in blood from roughly 6 Graves' hyperthyroidism patients. Once sampling was done, hyperthyroidism patients were given methimazole at a starting dose of 30 mg daily, whereas ophthalmopathy patients were given high-dose intravenous methylprednisolone. Libraries were constructed in a second round of multiplex PCR, after which size selection and purification were carried out. Libraries were sequenced paired-end with 100 bp reads on an Illumina HiSeq2000. SOAPnuke was used to process the raw data, removing reads that contained adapters or uncalled bases, had a mean Phred below 15, or lacked an exact match to the constant primer or identifier. COPE v1.2.5 was used to merge high-quality paired reads, and clonotypes were defined as unique nucleotide sequences. MiTCR v1.1 was used to align clonotypes to the IMGT TRBV, TRBD and TRBJ reference segments. The analysis was restricted to V-J combinations with a frequency above 0.0001, which together covered about 99% of the repertoires. The TCS score was defined as the ratio of F50 (clonal expansion) to E x V (chaos), calculated using BLOSUM62-based TCRdist between CDR3 peptides within each V-J. Welch's t-statistics and random forest reduced around 520 V-J features to 10 to 15, which were used in a naive Bayes classifier (R e1071). Sample size was not statistically predetermined, and investigators were not blinded to group allocation. The paper describes TCR Vbeta CDR3 sequencing of 140 or so peripheral blood samples, made up of fewer than 50 ophthalmopathy patients, 70 to 75 hyperthyroidism patients and about 17 progressor patients.

The source material was peripheral blood mononuclear cells (PBMCs), sampled at new diagnosis, from a patient treated with antithyroid drugs. The clonotype originates from a man aged 18 to 30 with Graves disease. Donor details come from another sample of the same person, matched by shared clones. This receptor chain uses TRBV2 and TRBJ2-3, and perhaps TRBD2 as D gene, on 6 matching bases. The CDR3 region reads CASRQLTSATDTQYF. The DNA is as follows: TGTGCCAGCAGGCAATTGACTAGTGCCACAGATACGCAGTATTTT.